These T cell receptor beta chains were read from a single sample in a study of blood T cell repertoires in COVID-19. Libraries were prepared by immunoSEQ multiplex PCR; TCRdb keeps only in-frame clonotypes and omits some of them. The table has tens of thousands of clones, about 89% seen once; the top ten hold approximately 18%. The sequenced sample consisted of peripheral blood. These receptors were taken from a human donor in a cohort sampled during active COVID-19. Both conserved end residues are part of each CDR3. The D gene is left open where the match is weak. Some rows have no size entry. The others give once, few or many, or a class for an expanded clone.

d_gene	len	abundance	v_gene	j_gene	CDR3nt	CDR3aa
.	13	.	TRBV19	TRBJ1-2	TGTGCCAGTAGTATTTACAGGGAAGAAGGCTACACCTTC	CASSIYREEGYTF
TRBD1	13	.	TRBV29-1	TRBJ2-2	TGCAGCGCCGGGGACAGTCTTACCGGGGAGCTGTTTTTT	CSAGDSLTGELFF
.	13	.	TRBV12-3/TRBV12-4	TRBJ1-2	TGTGCCAGCAGTTTTGAGGACACCTATGGCTACACCTTC	CASSFEDTYGYTF
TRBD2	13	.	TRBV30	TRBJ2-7	TGTGCCTGGACTAGCGGGGACTCCTACGAGCAGTACTTC	CAWTSGDSYEQYF
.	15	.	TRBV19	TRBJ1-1	TGTGCCAGTAGTATTTGGAGTATCTCGAACACTGAAGCTTTCTTT	CASSIWSISNTEAFF
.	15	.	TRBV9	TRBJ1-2	TGTGCCAGCAGCGGAGAGGGCGAGGGTCTGGAGGGCTACACCTTC	CASSGEGEGLEGYTF
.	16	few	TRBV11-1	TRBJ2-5	TGTGCCAGCAGCTTAGGTTATATGGGGGCTCAAGAGACCCAGTACTTC	CASSLGYMGAQETQYF
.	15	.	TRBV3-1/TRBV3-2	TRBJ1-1	TGTGCCAGCAGCCTCACCCGGCAGGGAGGGACTGAAGCTTTCTTT	CASSLTRQGGTEAFF
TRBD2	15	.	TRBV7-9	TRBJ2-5	TGTGCCAGCAGCTTACTGCGGGGGGCCCAAGAGACCCAGTACTTC	CASSLLRGAQETQYF
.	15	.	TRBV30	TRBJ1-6	TGTGCCTGGAGCAATACCGCGGGCCGCAATTCACCCCTCCACTTT	CAWSNTAGRNSPLHF
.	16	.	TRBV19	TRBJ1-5	TGTGCCAGTGCACGGTCTGGGTGGGCTGGCAATCAGCCCCAGCATTTT	CASARSGWAGNQPQHF
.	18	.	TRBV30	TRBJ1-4	TGTGCCTGGAGTGCGATTCGGGCAAGCCTAGCGACTAATGAAAAACTGTTTTTT	CAWSAIRASLATNEKLFF
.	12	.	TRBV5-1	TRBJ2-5	TGCGCCAGCAGCCCTACTCAAGAGACCCAGTACTTC	CASSPTQETQYF
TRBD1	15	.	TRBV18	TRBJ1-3	TGTGCCAGCTCACCCGACAGGGCCCTTGGAAACACCATATATTTT	CASSPDRALGNTIYF
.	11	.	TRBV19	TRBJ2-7	TGTGCCAGTAGCCGAGGATGGGAGCAGTACTTC	CASSRGWEQYF
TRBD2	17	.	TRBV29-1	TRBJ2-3	TGCAGCGTTGAGAGGGGGGTAGCGGGGCCTGGCACAGATACGCAGTATTTT	CSVERGVAGPGTDTQYF
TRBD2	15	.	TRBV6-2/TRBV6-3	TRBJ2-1	TGTGCCAGCAGCCCCGGGGAGGGGTACTACAATGAGCAGTTCTTC	CASSPGEGYYNEQFF
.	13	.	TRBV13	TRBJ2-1	TGTGCCAGCACCCCATGGGGCGAAAATGAGCAGTTCTTC	CASTPWGENEQFF
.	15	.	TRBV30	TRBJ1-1	TGTGCCTGGAGTCCAAACAGGGTGAGGAACACTGAAGCTTTCTTT	CAWSPNRVRNTEAFF
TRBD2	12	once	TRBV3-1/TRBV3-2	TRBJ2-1	TGTGCCAGCAGCCCGGGACTAGCGGAGCAGTTCTTC	CASSPGLAEQFF
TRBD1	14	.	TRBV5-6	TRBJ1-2	TGTGCCAGCAGCTATACCGGGACAGGGTTTGGCTACACCTTC	CASSYTGTGFGYTF
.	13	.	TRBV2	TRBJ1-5	TGTGCCAGCAGTCAAAGGCAGGGGCATCCCCAGCATTTT	CASSQRQGHPQHF
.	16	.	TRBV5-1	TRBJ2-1	TGCGCCAGCAGCCCCGCCCTCGGGGTGGGCTACAATGAGCAGTTCTTC	CASSPALGVGYNEQFF
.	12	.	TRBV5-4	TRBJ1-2	TGTGCCAGCAGCATAGTTAACTATGGCTACACCTTC	CASSIVNYGYTF
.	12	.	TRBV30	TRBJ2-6	TGTGCCTGGGACACTGGGGCCAACGTCCTGACTTTC	CAWDTGANVLTF
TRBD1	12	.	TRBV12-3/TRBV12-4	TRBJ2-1	TGTGCCAGCAGTATAGGGACAGGGCATCCGTTCTTC	CASSIGTGHPFF
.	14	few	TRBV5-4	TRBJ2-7	TGTGCCAGCAGCTTTTTCGGCAGGGCCTACGAGCAGTACTTC	CASSFFGRAYEQYF
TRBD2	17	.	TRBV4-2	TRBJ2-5	TGTGCCAGCAGCCAAGGAGGATCACTAGCGGGGGGAGAGACCCAGTACTTC	CASSQGGSLAGGETQYF
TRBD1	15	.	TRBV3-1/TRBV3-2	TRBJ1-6	TGTGCCAGCAGCCAACGAAGACAGGGGGGTTCACCCCTCCACTTT	CASSQRRQGGSPLHF
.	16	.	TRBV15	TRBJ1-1	TGTGCCACCAGCAGAGGACCGGGAACGGGGAACACTGAAGCTTTCTTT	CATSRGPGTGNTEAFF
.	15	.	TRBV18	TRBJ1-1	TGTGCCAGCTCACCCACCACAGGGATGAACACTGAAGCTTTCTTT	CASSPTTGMNTEAFF
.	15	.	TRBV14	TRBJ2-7	TGTGCCAGCAGCCAAGAAGCCGGCGGGCCCTACGAGCAGTACTTC	CASSQEAGGPYEQYF
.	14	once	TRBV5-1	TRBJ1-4	TGCGCCAGCAGCGTGGGTCAGCCTAGTGAAAAACTGTTTTTT	CASSVGQPSEKLFF
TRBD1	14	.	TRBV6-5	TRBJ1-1	TGTGCCAGCAGTTGGGACAGACCAAACACTGAAGCTTTCTTT	CASSWDRPNTEAFF
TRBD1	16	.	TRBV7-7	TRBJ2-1	TGTGCTAGCACCACATTACAGGGGGCGGCCTTGTATGAGCAGTTCTTC	CASTTLQGAALYEQFF
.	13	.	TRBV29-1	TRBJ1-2	TGCAGCGTTGTCGGGGGAGCTAACTATGGCTACACCTTC	CSVVGGANYGYTF
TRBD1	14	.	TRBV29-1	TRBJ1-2	TGCAGCGTTCACAACCCCGGGACAGAAAAGACTACCACCTTC	CSVHNPGTEKTTTF
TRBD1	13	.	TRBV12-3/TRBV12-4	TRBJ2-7	TGTGCCAGCAGTTCCGGGACAGGGGACGAGCAGTACTTC	CASSSGTGDEQYF
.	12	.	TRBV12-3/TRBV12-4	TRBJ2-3	TGTGCCAGCAGTCCGACTAGGGACACGCAGTATTTT	CASSPTRDTQYF
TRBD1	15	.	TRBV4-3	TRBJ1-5	TGCGCCAGCAGCCCGCGGACAGGGGTCAATCAGCCCCAGCATTTT	CASSPRTGVNQPQHF
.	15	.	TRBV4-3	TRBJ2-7	TGCGCCAGCAGCCAAGATGTGGTGAGCTCCTACGAGCAGTACTTC	CASSQDVVSSYEQYF
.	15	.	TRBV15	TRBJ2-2	TGTGCCACCAGCAGAGACCGGGGGAGTACCGGGGAGCTGTTTTTT	CATSRDRGSTGELFF
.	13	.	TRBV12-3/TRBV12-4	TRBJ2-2	TGTGCCAGCAGTCTCGCGAACACCGGGGAGCTGTTTTTT	CASSLANTGELFF
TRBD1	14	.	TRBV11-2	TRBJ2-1	TGTGCCAGCACGGACAGGGGAATTCTGAATGAGCAGTTCTTC	CASTDRGILNEQFF
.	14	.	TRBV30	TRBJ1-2	TGTGCCTGGAGGGTCGGGGGAGAGTCCTATGGCTACACCTTC	CAWRVGGESYGYTF
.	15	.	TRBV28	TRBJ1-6	TGTGCCAGCAGGATACAGTATTTAGATAATTCACCCCTCCACTTT	CASRIQYLDNSPLHF
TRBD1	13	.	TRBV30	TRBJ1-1	TGTGCCTGGGAGGGACAGCTGAACACTGAAGCTTTCTTT	CAWEGQLNTEAFF
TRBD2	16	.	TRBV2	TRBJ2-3	TGTGCCAGCAGGGATGAGAGCGGGGGGTTTGGAGATACGCAGTATTTT	CASRDESGGFGDTQYF